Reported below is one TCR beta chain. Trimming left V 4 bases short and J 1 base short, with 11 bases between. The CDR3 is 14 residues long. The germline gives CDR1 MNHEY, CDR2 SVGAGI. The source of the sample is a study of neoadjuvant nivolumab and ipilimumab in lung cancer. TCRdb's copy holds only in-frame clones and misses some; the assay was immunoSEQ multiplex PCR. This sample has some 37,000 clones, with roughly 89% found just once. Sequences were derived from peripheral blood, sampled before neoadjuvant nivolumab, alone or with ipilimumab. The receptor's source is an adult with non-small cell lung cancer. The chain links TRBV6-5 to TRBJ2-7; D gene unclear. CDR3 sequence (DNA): TGTGCCAGCAGTTTCGGACGCTTGTCCTACGAGCAGTACTTC. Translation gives CASSFGRLSYEQYF.